This TCR beta chain came from a study of cytomegalovirus exposure and HLA in healthy donors. This CDR3 has 12 amino acids. Looked up from germline, CDR1 is LGHNT and CDR2 is FRNRAP. Trimming removed 2 bases from V and 10 bases from J, with 9 bases in between. Clones were read by immunoSEQ multiplex PCR, and TCRdb kept only the in-frame ones, dropping some. Of 200,000 to 250,000 clones listed, around 88% are singletons. This sequence was found in a woman aged 18-29 years in good health and CMV-seronegative. Sequenced sample: PBMCs. V is TRBV12-5 and J is TRBJ2-1, with D hard to call. The CDR3 protein is CASGLTLWEQFF. The CDR3 region has the DNA TGTGCTAGTGGTTTGACCCTATGGGAGCAGTTCTTC.